This T cell receptor (beta chain) was identified in a study of T cells expressing NK-cell markers. Study-level background: Each TCR beta repertoire originated in sorted T cells that were CD3+CD56+NKG2C+, CD3+CD56+NKG2C- or CD3+CD56-NKG2C+. Points from the study as a whole: Top CD8+ clonotypes included the dominant CD3+CD56+NKG2C+ clonotypes in six donors. These clonotypes additionally ranked first within the CD3+CD56-NKG2C+ fraction of four donors.

This CDR3 region has 14 residues. Germline V lookup: CDR1 SGHAT, CDR2 FQNNGV. In the case of this clonotype: Antigen: not known.

Researchers built TCR beta cDNA using 5'RACE template switching with UMIs. TCRdb reanalyzed the 5' RACE reads, giving one entry per CDR3 protein sequence and no DNA. This sample's table reports roughly 300,000 distinct CDR3 sequences. Sequenced: blood T cells: a sorted CD56 or NKG2C T cell subset, CD4+ or CD8+ T cells, or bulk PBMC T cells (not recorded which). The clonotype originates from a woman aged 18 to 75 in good health. The chain recombines TRBV11-2 with TRBJ1-1; TCRdb proposes TRBD1, but this gene call is untestable without DNA. CDR3 region: CASSDQGWNTEAFF.